Listed below are T cell receptor beta chains from one sample, sequenced in a study of T-cell reconstitution after alpha-beta-depleted transplantation in children. TCRdb re-derived calls from the PCR reads in MiXCR, one entry per CDR3 protein. Of hundreds of thousands of distinct CDR3 sequences listed, 12% are singletons. The sequencing used PBMCs from the stem cell graft donor, collected from the stem cell graft. The receptor set was obtained from a human donor who donated a stem cell graft to a child with acute lymphoblastic leukemia. The CDR3 runs from the conserved cysteine through the conserved F or W. A D gene is named only where the DNA matches it firmly. Size values are once, few and many counts, or a class for expanded clones, and some rows have none.

CDR3: CASHHRAGEYNEQFF
DNA: TGTGCCAGTCACCACCGGGCGGGAGAGTACAATGAGCAGTTCTTC
V: TRBV14
J: TRBJ2-1
size: many
D: TRBD2

CDR3: CASSPNGNGYTF
DNA: TGTGCCAGCAGTCCCAATGGGAATGGCTACACCTTC
V: TRBV27
J: TRBJ1-2
size: many
D: -

CDR3: CASSSTSYGYTF
DNA: TGTGCCAGCAGCTCGACATCATATGGCTACACCTTC
V: TRBV7-9
J: TRBJ1-2
size: -
D: -

CDR3: CASSLFSGEETQYF
DNA: TGTGCCAGCAGTTTATTCTCTGGGGAAGAGACCCAGTACTTC
V: TRBV12-3/TRBV12-4
J: TRBJ2-5
size: many
D: -

CDR3: CASSEKETQYF
DNA: TGCGCCAGCAGCGAGAAAGAGACCCAGTACTTC
V: TRBV5-1
J: TRBJ2-5
size: many
D: -

CDR3: CASKTAGPGEKLFF
DNA: TGTGCCAGCAAGACGGCAGGGCCCGGGGAAAAACTGTTTTTT
V: TRBV3-1
J: TRBJ1-4
size: -
D: -

CDR3: CASSLTLGGGYNEQFF
DNA: TGTGCCAGCAGCTTAACGTTAGGTGGGGGCTACAATGAGCAGTTCTTC
V: TRBV7-3
J: TRBJ2-1
size: many
D: -

CDR3: CASSPRNEWRDGYTF
DNA: TGTGCCAGCAGCCCTAGAAATGAATGGCGGGATGGCTACACCTTC
V: TRBV3-1
J: TRBJ1-2
size: many
D: -

CDR3: CAISERGEGNTEAFF
DNA: TGTGCCATCAGTGAACGGGGGGAGGGGAACACTGAAGCTTTCTTT
V: TRBV10-3
J: TRBJ1-1
size: many
D: -

CDR3: CASSQSTGFSTDTQYF
DNA: TGTGCCAGCAGCCAGTCAACGGGGTTCAGCACAGATACGCAGTATTTT
V: TRBV14
J: TRBJ2-3
size: many
D: -

CDR3: CASSLRQVEQFF
DNA: TGTGCCAGCAGCTTAAGGCAGGTTGAGCAGTTCTTC
V: TRBV11-2
J: TRBJ2-1
size: many
D: -

CDR3: CASSSARFTDTQYF
DNA: TGTGCCAGCAGTTCCGCCCGTTTCACAGATACGCAGTATTTT
V: TRBV27
J: TRBJ2-3
size: many
D: -

CDR3: CASSPTRDITDTQYF
DNA: TGTGCCAGCAGCCCCACCCGGGATATCACAGATACGCAGTATTTT
V: TRBV4-2
J: TRBJ2-3
size: many
D: -

CDR3: CASSSLPGQGHEQYF
DNA: TGTGCCAGCAGTTCTCTCCCCGGACAGGGGCACGAGCAGTACTTC
V: TRBV28
J: TRBJ2-7
size: many
D: TRBD1

CDR3: CASSFGKGWTEAFF
DNA: TGTGCCAGCAGTTTCGGGAAGGGGTGGACTGAAGCTTTCTTT
V: TRBV27
J: TRBJ1-1
size: many
D: -

CDR3: CASSVSIVYRTVEAFF
DNA: TGTGCCAGCAGTGTGTCGATCGTTTATCGGACAGTTGAAGCTTTCTTT
V: TRBV2
J: TRBJ1-1
size: many
D: -